This T cell receptor (beta chain) originates from a study of blood T cell repertoires in COVID-19. V shed 5 bases, J shed 4 bases, and the junction held 5 bases outside the gene matches. Germline CDR1 SGDLS, CDR2 YYNGEE. The CDR3 is 14 residues long. Produced via immunoSEQ multiplex PCR; TCRdb's table is partial and in-frame only. The sample includes over 65,000 clones, 90% of them seen just once. Sequencing input: peripheral blood. The sequence came from a human donor in a cohort sampled during active COVID-19. The gene calls are TRBV9 and TRBJ1-4; TRBD1 matches at 7 bases. CDR3 loop: CASSRDSDNEKLFF. The CDR3 nucleotides read TGTGCCAGCAGTCGGGACAGTGATAATGAAAAACTGTTTTTT.